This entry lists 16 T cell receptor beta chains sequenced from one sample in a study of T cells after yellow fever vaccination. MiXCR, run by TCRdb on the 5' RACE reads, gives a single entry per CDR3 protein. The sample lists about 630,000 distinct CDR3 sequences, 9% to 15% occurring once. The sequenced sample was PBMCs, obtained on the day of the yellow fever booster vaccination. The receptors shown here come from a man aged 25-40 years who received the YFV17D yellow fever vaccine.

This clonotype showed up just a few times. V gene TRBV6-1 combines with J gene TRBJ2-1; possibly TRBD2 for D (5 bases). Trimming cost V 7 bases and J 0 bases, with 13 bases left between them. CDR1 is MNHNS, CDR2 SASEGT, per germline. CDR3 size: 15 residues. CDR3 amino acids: CASTIGGSSYNEQFF. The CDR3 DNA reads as TGTGCCAGCACCATAGGAGGTAGCTCCTACAATGAGCAGTTCTTC.

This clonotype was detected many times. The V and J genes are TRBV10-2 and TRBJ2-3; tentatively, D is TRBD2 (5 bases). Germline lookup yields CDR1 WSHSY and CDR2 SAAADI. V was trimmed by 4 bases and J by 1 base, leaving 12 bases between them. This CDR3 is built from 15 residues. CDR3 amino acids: CASSGGAAGTDTQYF. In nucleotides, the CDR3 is TGCGCCAGCAGTGGAGGAGCGGCGGGCACAGATACGCAGTATTTT.

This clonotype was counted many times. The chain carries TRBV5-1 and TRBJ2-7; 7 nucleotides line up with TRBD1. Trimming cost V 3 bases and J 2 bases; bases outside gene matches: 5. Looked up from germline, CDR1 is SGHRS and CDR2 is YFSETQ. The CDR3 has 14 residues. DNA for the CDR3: TGCGCCAGCAGCTCTGGACAGGAAGCCTACGAGCAGTACTTC. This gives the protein CASSSGQEAYEQYF.

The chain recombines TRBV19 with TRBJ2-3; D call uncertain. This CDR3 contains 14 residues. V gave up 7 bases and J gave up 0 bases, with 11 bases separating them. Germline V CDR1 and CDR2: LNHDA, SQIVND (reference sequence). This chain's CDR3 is CASNDLSSTDTQYF. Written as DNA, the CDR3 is TGTGCCAGTAATGATCTCAGTAGCACAGATACGCAGTATTTT.

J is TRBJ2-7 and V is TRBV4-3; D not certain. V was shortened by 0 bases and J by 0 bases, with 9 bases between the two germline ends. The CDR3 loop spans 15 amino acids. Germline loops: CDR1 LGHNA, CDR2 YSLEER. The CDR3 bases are TGCGCCAGCAGCCAAGAGGCTGCAAGCTCCTACGAGCAGTACTTC. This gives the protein CASSQEAASSYEQYF.

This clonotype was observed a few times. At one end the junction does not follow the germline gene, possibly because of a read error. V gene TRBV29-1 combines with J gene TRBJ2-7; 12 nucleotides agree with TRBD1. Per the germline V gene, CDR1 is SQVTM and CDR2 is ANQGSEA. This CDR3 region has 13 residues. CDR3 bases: TGCAGCGTCGAAGGGACAGGGGGCCTCGAGCAGTACTTC. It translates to CSVEGTGGLEQYF.

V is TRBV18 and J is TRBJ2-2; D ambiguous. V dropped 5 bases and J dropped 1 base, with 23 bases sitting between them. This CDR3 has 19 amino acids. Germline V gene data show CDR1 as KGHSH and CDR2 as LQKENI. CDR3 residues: CASSAPRGSGPLNTGELFF. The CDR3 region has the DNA TGTGCCAGCTCAGCCCCTCGAGGAAGTGGCCCCCTGAACACCGGGGAGCTGTTTTTT.

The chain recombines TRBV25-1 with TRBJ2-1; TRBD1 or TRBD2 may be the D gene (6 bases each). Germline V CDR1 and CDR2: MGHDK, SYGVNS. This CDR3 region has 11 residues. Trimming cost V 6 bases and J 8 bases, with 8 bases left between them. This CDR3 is CASREGDEQFF. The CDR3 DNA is TGTGCCAGCAGGGAGGGGGATGAGCAGTTCTTC.

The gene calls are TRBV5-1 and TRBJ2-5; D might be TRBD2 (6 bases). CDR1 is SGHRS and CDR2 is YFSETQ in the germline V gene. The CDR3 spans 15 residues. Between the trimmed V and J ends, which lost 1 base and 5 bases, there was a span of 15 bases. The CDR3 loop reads CASSLSSGGGETQYF. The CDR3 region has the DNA TGCGCCAGCAGCTTGTCAAGCGGAGGAGGGGAGACCCAGTACTTC.

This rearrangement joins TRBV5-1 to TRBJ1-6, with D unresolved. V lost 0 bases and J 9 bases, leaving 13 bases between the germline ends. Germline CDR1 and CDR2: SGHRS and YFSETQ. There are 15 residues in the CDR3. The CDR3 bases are TGCGCCAGCAGCTTGGCGGGCGCAGCTCCTTCACCCCTCCACTTT. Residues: CASSLAGAAPSPLHF.

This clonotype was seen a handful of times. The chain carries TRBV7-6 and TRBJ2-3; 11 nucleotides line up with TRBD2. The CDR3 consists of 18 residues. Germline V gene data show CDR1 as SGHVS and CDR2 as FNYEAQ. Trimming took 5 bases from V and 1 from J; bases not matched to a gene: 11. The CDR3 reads CASSPNPGLAEGTDTQYF. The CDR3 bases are TGTGCCAGCAGCCCGAACCCGGGACTAGCGGAGGGCACAGATACGCAGTATTTT.

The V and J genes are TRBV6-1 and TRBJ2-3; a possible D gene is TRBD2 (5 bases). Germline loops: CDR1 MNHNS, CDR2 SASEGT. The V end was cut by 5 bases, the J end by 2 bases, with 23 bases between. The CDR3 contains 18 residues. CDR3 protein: CASSIRTLGGPITDTQYF. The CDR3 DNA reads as TGTGCCAGCAGTATTAGGACCCTGGGCGGGCCGATCACAGATACGCAGTATTTT.

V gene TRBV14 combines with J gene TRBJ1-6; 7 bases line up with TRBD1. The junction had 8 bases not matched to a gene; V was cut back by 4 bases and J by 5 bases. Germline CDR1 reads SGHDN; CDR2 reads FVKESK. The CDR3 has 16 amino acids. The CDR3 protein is CASSPWTGQNNSPLHF. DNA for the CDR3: TGTGCCAGCAGCCCCTGGACAGGTCAAAATAATTCACCCCTCCACTTT.

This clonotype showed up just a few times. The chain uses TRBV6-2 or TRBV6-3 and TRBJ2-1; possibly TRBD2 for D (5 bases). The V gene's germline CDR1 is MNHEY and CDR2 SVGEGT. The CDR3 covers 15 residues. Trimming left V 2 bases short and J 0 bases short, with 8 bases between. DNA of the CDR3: TGTGCCAGCAGTTACGTGGGGAGCTCCTACAATGAGCAGTTCTTC. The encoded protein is CASSYVGSSYNEQFF.

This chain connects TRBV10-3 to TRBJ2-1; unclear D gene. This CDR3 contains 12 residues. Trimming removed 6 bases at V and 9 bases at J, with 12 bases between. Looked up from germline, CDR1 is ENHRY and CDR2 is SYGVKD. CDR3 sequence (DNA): TGTGCCATCAGGTCCCTTTCAGCTGAGCAGTTCTTC. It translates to CAIRSLSAEQFF.

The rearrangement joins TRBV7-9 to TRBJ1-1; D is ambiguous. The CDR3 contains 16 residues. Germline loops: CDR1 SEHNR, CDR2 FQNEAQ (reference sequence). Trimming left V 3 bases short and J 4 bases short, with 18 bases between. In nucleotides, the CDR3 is TGTGCCAGCAGCTTCTGGGTCCGAATGCCCGGCACTGAAGCTTTCTTT. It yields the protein CASSFWVRMPGTEAFF.